This is a list of T cell receptor beta chains from one sample in a study of blood T cell repertoires in COVID-19. Data came from immunoSEQ multiplex PCR; TCRdb stores just in-frame clones and leaves some out. The sample has under 100,000 clones, under 85% seen once. Sequencing input: peripheral blood. The receptors come from a woman between 65 and 79 years old with acute or convalescent COVID-19. CDR3s include the opening cysteine and the closing phenylalanine or tryptophan. Some rows have no size entry. The others give once, few or many, or a class for an expanded clone.

. | TRBJ1-1 | TRBV11-1 | CASSPVGAMNTEAFF
few | TRBJ1-2 | TRBV2 | CATAEGGDYGYTF
. | TRBJ1-1 | TRBV27 | CASSLHRVGTEAFF
. | TRBJ1-2 | TRBV5-1 | CASSLGLAGNYGYTF
. | TRBJ1-2 | TRBV5-1 | CASSLVGQGILYGYTF
. | TRBJ1-3 | TRBV4-1 | CASSQGAAQDGTIYF
. | TRBJ1-2 | TRBV21-1 | CASSKAGRANYGYTF
. | TRBJ2-5 | TRBV11-2 | CASSHRSSYQETQYF
. | TRBJ2-7 | TRBV5-1 | CASSLGGASYEQYF
. | TRBJ2-1 | TRBV29-1 | CSVNRGANYNEQFF
. | TRBJ1-1 | TRBV6-2/TRBV6-3 | CASSYNIRTGAEAFF
. | TRBJ2-1 | TRBV15 | CATSIRLAGDHNEQFF
. | TRBJ2-1 | TRBV5-5 | CASSLHAGQTYNEQFF
. | TRBJ1-6 | TRBV4-1 | CASEVGLPNSPLHF
. | TRBJ2-7 | TRBV5-1 | CASSLASGYEQYF
few | TRBJ1-2 | TRBV29-1 | CSVEGDRAIYTF
. | TRBJ1-6 | TRBV7-6 | CASSRSAQGESPLHF
once | TRBJ2-7 | TRBV5-6 | CASSLTSGGYTTGYEQYF
few | TRBJ2-7 | TRBV28 | CASSLYRQTEQYF
. | TRBJ1-2 | TRBV30 | CAWSPGGGYTF
. | TRBJ1-6 | TRBV29-1 | CSVSRDYNSPLHF
. | TRBJ1-4 | TRBV12-3/TRBV12-4 | CASKELRHEKLFF
. | TRBJ1-4 | TRBV30 | CAWSSDRINEKLFF
. | TRBJ2-2 | TRBV27 | CASSIGQDAGELFF
. | TRBJ1-5 | TRBV19 | CASSQRTVSNQPQHF
. | TRBJ1-6 | TRBV28 | CASNPGGFNSPLHF
. | TRBJ2-7 | TRBV18 | CASSPTLAGGAYEQYF
. | TRBJ2-5 | TRBV7-7 | CASSLGWDRGRTETQYF
. | TRBJ2-7 | TRBV24-1 | CATSARDRGPNEQYF
once | TRBJ1-5 | TRBV30 | CAWSATTGSQPQHF
. | TRBJ2-5 | TRBV10-1 | CAIATAETQYF
. | TRBJ1-1 | TRBV7-3 | CASSYGGNTEAFF
. | TRBJ1-3 | TRBV10-1 | CAPNEGQGLACGNTIYF
. | TRBJ1-1 | TRBV5-1 | CASRPGQLMNTEAFF
. | TRBJ1-1 | TRBV29-1 | CSVVLTEAFF
. | TRBJ1-2 | TRBV29-1 | CSVDTDGGNGYTF
few | TRBJ1-1 | TRBV6-5 | CASSYSGGDTEAFF
. | TRBJ1-2 | TRBV9 | CASSADRGDYGYTF
few | TRBJ1-6 | TRBV30 | CAWSLSGLPRRSYNSPLHF
few | TRBJ1-1 | TRBV18 | CASSPDRDWMAFF
many | TRBJ1-2 | TRBV19 | CASSADKGYTF
. | TRBJ1-3 | TRBV30 | CAWSGQGGNTIYF
few | TRBJ1-1 | TRBV19 | CASEPGQDFGAFF
. | TRBJ1-4 | TRBV19 | CASSKGDSHEKLFF
. | TRBJ2-3 | TRBV19 | CATGLAGDTQYF
. | TRBJ2-7 | TRBV18 | CASSPLTPTVREQYF